The rows below give T cell receptor beta chains drawn from one sample of a study of immune heterogeneity within non-small cell lung tumors. TCRdb redid the calling of the multiplex PCR reads with MiXCR, one entry per CDR3 protein. This sample yields nearly 15,000 distinct CDR3 sequences, of which more than 30% are seen a single time; 15% belongs to the top ten. The specimen was lung tumor tissue. The source of these receptors is a woman aged 45-59 years with non-small cell lung cancer. Each CDR3 is given with its conserved first and last residue. D genes are given only for firm matches. Size values are once, few and many counts, or a class for expanded clones, and some rows have none.

J	size	V	D	CDR3	DNA
TRBJ2-5	many	TRBV30	TRBD2	CAWSRSSGVNWGETQYF	TGTGCCTGGAGTCGGTCTAGCGGGGTAAACTGGGGGGAGACCCAGTACTTC
TRBJ2-7	many	TRBV4-2	TRBD1	CASSPTGQGMHEQYF	TGTGCCAGCAGCCCGACGGGACAGGGGATGCACGAGCAGTACTTC
TRBJ2-1	many	TRBV19	TRBD2	CASSPQGLAGGNLRGNEQFF	TGTGCCAGTAGTCCCCAGGGACTAGCGGGAGGAAATTTAAGGGGCAATGAGCAGTTCTTC
TRBJ2-7	-	TRBV6-2/TRBV6-3	TRBD2	CASSSPPPGSGDVEHYF	TGTGCCAGCAGTTCCCCCCCCCCGGGAAGCGGGGACGTTGAGCATTACTTC
TRBJ2-7	medium-sized	TRBV12-3/TRBV12-4	TRBD2	CASSPVRTSGGLIRAYEQYF	TGTGCCAGCAGTCCTGTTCGGACTAGCGGGGGACTGATACGCGCCTACGAGCAGTACTTC
TRBJ2-5	-	TRBV7-9	-	CASSLFGGTQETQYF	TGTGCCAGCAGCTTATTCGGGGGAACCCAAGAGACCCAGTACTTC
TRBJ2-1	many	TRBV9	-	CASSVGFRGYNEQFF	TGTGCCAGCAGCGTAGGTTTCCGGGGATACAATGAGCAGTTCTTC
TRBJ2-3	-	TRBV4-1	-	CASSQEGRRMDTQYF	TGCGCCAGCAGCCAAGAAGGACGGAGGATGGATACGCAGTATTTT
TRBJ1-1	few	TRBV6-1	-	CASRREQGEGTEAFF	TGTGCCAGCAGGAGGGAACAGGGAGAGGGCACTGAAGCTTTCTTT
TRBJ2-1	many	TRBV7-8	TRBD1	CASSTPGQGPGLNEQFF	TGTGCCAGCAGCACCCCGGGACAGGGGCCTGGTTTAAATGAGCAGTTCTTC
TRBJ2-1	many	TRBV6-2/TRBV6-3	TRBD2	CASSFGGRAGGEQFF	TGTGCCAGCAGTTTTGGCGGGAGGGCCGGGGGAGAGCAGTTCTTC
TRBJ2-6	-	TRBV19	TRBD2	CASSWGGARGANVLTF	TGTGCCAGTAGTTGGGGAGGGGCTCGTGGGGCCAACGTCCTGACTTTC
TRBJ2-7	-	TRBV20-1	TRBD2	CSATTSGRARPYEQYF	TGCAGTGCTACTACTAGCGGGAGGGCCCGGCCCTACGAGCAGTACTTC
TRBJ1-4	medium-sized	TRBV27	TRBD1	CASRSTRGVVEKLFF	TGTGCCAGCAGATCCACCAGGGGGGTAGTCGAAAAACTGTTTTTT
TRBJ2-7	medium-sized	TRBV2	-	CASNGDATYEQYF	TGTGCCAGCAACGGGGACGCAACCTACGAGCAGTACTTC
TRBJ2-7	many	TRBV7-4	-	CASSLDSVGSYEQYF	TGTGCCAGCAGCTTGGACAGTGTGGGTTCCTACGAGCAGTACTTC